In this sample, the clone carrying this TCR beta chain turned up a few times. The target antigen is unknown. The CDR3 is 15 residues long. V was clipped by 1 base and J by 0 bases, with 7 bases between them. Germline V lookup: CDR1 LNHNV, CDR2 YYDKDF (reference sequence). The data are from a study of beta chain features in type 1 diabetes. Findings of the study overall: Type 1 diabetes patients showed a moderate but significant shortening of TCRB CDR3s in all four CD4+ subsets.

Expressed TCRB transcripts were sequenced after all isolated RNA was converted to cDNA. Method: immunoSEQ multiplex PCR; TCRdb's copy keeps in-frame clones and lacks some. The sample yields about 360,000 clones, around an eighth seen once. This TCR came from a woman aged 18-35 years with type 1 diabetes. Sequenced sample: naive CD4+ T cells from blood. V and J are TRBV15 and TRBJ1-3; no reliable D call. CDR3 residues: CATSRGGASGNTIYF. The DNA for the CDR3 is TGTGCCACCAGCAGAGGAGGTGCCTCTGGAAACACCATATATTTT.